The clone carrying this TCR beta chain was detected a few times. The antigen is undetermined. The CDR3 end falls 3 residues outside the read, so it is completed with the germline J gene. CDR3 size: 15 residues. Germline V CDR1 and CDR2: SGHVS, FNYEAQ. V lost 1 base and J lost 0; bases outside the gene matches: 3. This entry is derived from a study of T cell clonality in common variable immunodeficiency. Regarding the study as a whole: Links between repertoire features and CVID complications were heterogeneity-limited. In common variable immunodeficiency, TCR beta chains reportedly carried fewer deletions and N-nucleotide insertions.

Using immunoSEQ multiplex PCR, the repertoire was profiled, and TCRdb retains in-frame clones only, with some absent. The repertoire yields just over 15,000 clones, none seen only once; the top ten contain about 12%. Both groups were predominantly of Caucasian heritage. Heparinized whole blood, about 5 to 9 ml, came from each donor. The receptor was isolated from a human donor with common variable immunodeficiency. Material for sequencing was peripheral blood mononuclear cells. The chain employs TRBV7-6 and TRBJ2-7; 7 nucleotides align to TRBD1. CDR3 DNA (partial): TGTGCCAGCAGCTTAGGGGACAGCTTCTCCTACGAG. It encodes CASSLGDSFSYE. The entire CDR3 reads CASSLGDSFSYEQYF.